One sample yielded the 29 T cell receptor beta chains listed below, sequenced in a study of T-cell memory formation after mild COVID-19. MiXCR was run by TCRdb on the 5' RACE reads, yielding one entry per CDR3 protein. In the table there are 450,000 to 700,000 distinct CDR3 sequences, about a sixth of which are singletons. The sequenced sample consisted of PBMCs or a T cell subset sorted from them (not recorded which). The receptors shown here come from an adult woman who had mild COVID-19 (a few samples of this study predate the infection). Cell type and time point are not known.

The chain uses TRBV11-1 and TRBJ2-1; TRBD1 matches at 7 bases. Trimming cost V 8 bases and J 6 bases; bases outside gene matches: 7. Per germline, CDR1 SGHAT and CDR2 FQDESV (reference sequence). This CDR3 region has 13 residues. The CDR3 sequence: CASRHRGGNEQFF. The CDR3 region has the DNA TGTGCCAGCCGCCACAGGGGTGGCAATGAGCAGTTCTTC.

The chain carries TRBV29-1 and TRBJ1-3; no definite D call. The length of the CDR3 is 12 residues. V lost 6 bases to trimming and J lost 2 bases, with 8 bases between them. Germline lookup yields CDR1 SQVTM and CDR2 ANQGSEA. The CDR3 spells CSVEAPGNTIYF. CDR3 DNA sequence: TGCAGCGTAGAGGCTCCTGGAAACACCATATATTTT.

This clonotype turned up a few times. This chain links TRBV12-3 or TRBV12-4 with TRBJ2-3; 13 bases map to TRBD2. This CDR3 is 17 amino acids long. V lost 6 bases, J lost 5 bases, and 11 bases stayed unmatched. CDR3 coding DNA: TGTGCCAGCAGCCCACTCCCACGACTAGCGGGAGGAGATACGCAGTATTTT. The encoded protein is CASSPLPRLAGGDTQYF.

CDR3 residues: CASSPPPQETQYF. CDR3 in DNA: TGTGCCAGCTCACCACCCCCCCAAGAGACCCAGTACTTC. V and J are TRBV18 and TRBJ2-5; D not resolved. This CDR3 has 13 residues. The germline V and J ends were trimmed by 0 bases and 1 base, with 3 bases remaining between them. Germline V gene sequence: CDR1 KGHSH, CDR2 LQKENI. Complete variable domain (other parts from reference TRBV18 and TRBJ2-5): NAGVMQNPRHLVRRRGQEARLRCSPMKGHSHVYWYRQLPEEGLKFMVYLQKENIIDESGMPKERFSAEFPKEGPSILRIQQVVRGDSAAYFCASSPPPQETQYFGPGTRLLVL.

The rearrangement links TRBV5-5 to TRBJ2-7; either TRBD1 or TRBD2 may fit D (6 bases each). CDR1 and CDR2 from the germline V gene are SGHKS and YYEKEE (reference sequence). Trimming removed 3 bases from V and 6 bases from J, with 19 bases in between. The CDR3 is made up of 15 amino acids. CDR3 in DNA: TGTGCCAGCAGCTCCTGGGGCCGGGGGCGGAGCGAGCAGTACTTC. It specifies CASSSWGRGRSEQYF.

This clonotype was detected only a few times. The chain combines TRBV12-3 or TRBV12-4 with TRBJ1-1; D is perhaps TRBD1 (5 bases). The CDR3 totals 16 residues. Trimming stripped 0 bases from V and 4 bases from J, with 15 bases between. CDR3 nucleotide sequence: TGTGCCAGCAGTTTAGCGGGCTATGGGGCAAGCACTGAAGCTTTCTTT. Protein product: CASSLAGYGASTEAFF.

This chain links TRBV12-3 or TRBV12-4 with TRBJ1-5; D is unclear. The CDR3 is 13 residues long. Trimming left V 6 bases short and J 4 bases short, with 10 bases between. This CDR3 is CASRMRWNQPQHF. The CDR3 DNA reads TGTGCCAGCAGAATGAGGTGGAATCAGCCCCAGCATTTT.

This clonotype was counted ten times or more. This sequence joins TRBV19 and TRBJ2-3; D call uncertain. Germline V gene sequence: CDR1 LNHDA, CDR2 SQIVND (reference sequence). V was clipped by 5 bases and J by 3 bases, with 9 bases between them. There are 13 residues in the CDR3. The CDR3, as DNA: TGTGCCAGTAGTCAGTCCCTAACAGATACGCAGTATTTT. Amino acids: CASSQSLTDTQYF.

This clonotype has just a few counts. V usage is TRBV29-1 and J usage is TRBJ2-3, with TRBD2 matching 11 bases. J gave up 1 base and V 4 bases, and 1 base lay outside the gene matches. Germline CDR1 and CDR2: SQVTM and ANQGSEA. CDR3 length: 14 amino acids. The CDR3 DNA follows: TGCAGCGTTGGTAGCGGGAGGGGCACAGATACGCAGTATTTT. Its translation is CSVGSGRGTDTQYF.

The rearrangement uses TRBV9 and TRBJ2-4; D tentatively fits TRBD1 or TRBD2 (6 bases each). Trimming took off 2 bases at V and 8 bases at J, with 14 bases between the two ends. This CDR3 has 14 amino acids. CDR1 is SGDLS, CDR2 YYNGEE, per germline. The CDR3, as DNA: TGTGCCAGCAGCGTTTGGGCAGGGGAGGACATTCAGTACTTC. Its protein product is CASSVWAGEDIQYF.

The chain carries TRBV9 and TRBJ2-6, with 15 bases lining up with TRBD2. Germline CDR1 and CDR2: SGDLS and YYNGEE. The CDR3 sequence is 19 residues long. V lost 2 bases to trimming and J lost 2 bases; unmatched junction nucleotides: 5. The CDR3 here is CASSVRTSGRAAGANVLTF. The DNA of the CDR3 is TGTGCCAGCAGCGTGAGGACTAGCGGGAGGGCCGCTGGGGCCAACGTCCTGACTTTC.

This chain connects TRBV10-3 to TRBJ2-2, with 7 bases fitting TRBD1. J was trimmed by 4 bases and V by 3 bases; bases with no gene match: 5. There are 15 residues in the CDR3. Germline assignment: CDR1 ENHRY and CDR2 SYGVKD. The chain's CDR3 is CAISETGVSTGELFF. The CDR3 nucleotides are TGTGCCATCAGTGAAACAGGGGTGAGCACCGGGGAGCTGTTTTTT.

The chain uses TRBV7-2 and TRBJ2-1; 7 bases map to TRBD2. CDR1 and CDR2 (germline): SGHTA, FQGNSA. V lost 3 bases to trimming and J lost 0 bases; unmatched junction nucleotides: 8. The CDR3 is made up of 17 amino acids. The CDR3 reads CASSFVPLAVSYNEQFF. As DNA, the CDR3 is TGTGCCAGCAGCTTTGTCCCCCTAGCGGTCTCCTACAATGAGCAGTTCTTC.

CDR3 in DNA: TGTGCCAGCAGTCACGGGAGCGTGGGGGAGCAAGAGACCCAGTACTTC. Protein: CASSHGSVGEQETQYF. The chain joins TRBV6-5 to TRBJ2-5; D may be TRBD2 (6 bases). Germline V gene lookup returns CDR1 MNHEY and CDR2 SVGAGI. V gave up 5 bases and J gave up 2 bases, with 18 bases separating them. CDR3 size: 16 residues.

This clonotype was seen only a few times. The chain has TRBV10-2 and TRBJ2-5, with TRBD1 as a possible D gene (5 bases). CDR3 length equals 15 residues. Germline V gives CDR1 WSHSY, CDR2 SAAADI. V was shortened by 2 bases and J by 3 bases, with 13 bases between the two germline ends. Here the CDR3 reads CASSETTVYEETQYF. The CDR3 coding sequence is TGCGCCAGCAGTGAGACGACAGTTTACGAAGAGACCCAGTACTTC.

The CDR3 DNA reads TGTGCCACCAGTGATTTGCGTGAGCAGTTCTTC. Its protein product is CATSDLREQFF. The V call is TRBV24-1, the J call TRBJ2-1, with D unresolved. The germline V gene has CDR1 KGHDR and CDR2 SFDVKD. The length of the CDR3 is 11 residues. Trimming cost V 0 bases and J 9 bases, with 2 bases left between them.

This clonotype was seen a few times. The chain joins TRBV2 to TRBJ1-1; D is undetermined. Trimming shortened V by 3 bases and J by 0 bases, and 8 bases separated the two germline ends. Germline V lookup: CDR1 SNHLY, CDR2 FYNNEI. The CDR3 totals 14 residues. In DNA form, the CDR3 reads TGTGCCAGCAGTGAGGGCGGTTTGAACACTGAAGCTTTCTTT. Translation gives CASSEGGLNTEAFF.

The chain links TRBV6-9 to TRBJ2-7, with 7 positions matching TRBD2. Germline lookup yields CDR1 MNHGY and CDR2 SVAAGI. The CDR3 loop spans 13 amino acids. J gave up 6 bases and V 10 bases, and 12 bases lay outside the gene matches. The CDR3 coding sequence is TGTGCCAACGACGGGGGGTCTAGCTGCGAGCAGTACTTC. This translates into CANDGGSSCEQYF.

The chain uses TRBV30 and TRBJ2-1; D is unclear. The CDR3 length is 13 residues. Germline assignment: CDR1 GTSNPN and CDR2 SVGIG (reference sequence). V lost 2 bases and J 4 bases, leaving 9 bases between the germline ends. The CDR3 here is CAWSFTSYNEQFF. DNA for the CDR3: TGTGCCTGGAGTTTCACCTCATACAATGAGCAGTTCTTC.

This clonotype appeared a few times. The chain recombines TRBV20-1 with TRBJ2-7; TRBD2 matches 8 bases. In germline, CDR1 is DFQATT, CDR2 SNEGSKA (reference sequence). V shed 6 bases and J 3 bases; nucleotides not matched to a gene: 10. The CDR3 sequence is 14 residues long. The CDR3 DNA reads as TGCAGTGCCCACCGTACCGGGACTAGCTACGAGCAGTACTTC. Amino acids: CSAHRTGTSYEQYF.

The table lists this clonotype with a few counts. This chain uses TRBV19 with TRBJ1-6; D may be TRBD1 (5 bases). Trimming removed 7 bases from V and 3 bases from J, with 13 bases in between. CDR3 length: 15 amino acids. Germline V gene sequence: CDR1 LNHDA, CDR2 SQIVND (reference sequence). The CDR3 spells CASNSGTLYNSPLHF. DNA of the CDR3: TGTGCCAGTAACTCCGGGACTCTCTATAATTCACCCCTCCACTTT.

The gene calls are TRBV7-2 and TRBJ2-1; tentatively, D is TRBD1 or TRBD2 (5 bases each). CDR1 is SGHTA and CDR2 is FQGNSA in the germline V gene. Between the trimmed V and J ends, which lost 1 base and 4 bases, there was a span of 8 bases. The CDR3 contains 14 residues. CDR3 in DNA: TGTGCCAGCAGCTTAGGGGGGAAATACAATGAGCAGTTCTTC. Translated: CASSLGGKYNEQFF.

This chain joins TRBV11-2 and TRBJ2-1; TRBD2 matches 10 bases. This CDR3 contains 16 residues. J was trimmed by 6 bases and V by 3 bases; bases with no gene match: 8. Per the germline V gene, CDR1 is SGHAT and CDR2 is FQNNGV. The CDR3 here is CASSFLAGVGFNEQFF. The DNA of the CDR3 is TGTGCCAGCAGCTTTCTAGCGGGAGTTGGGTTCAATGAGCAGTTCTTC.

The chain employs TRBV5-5 and TRBJ1-2; TRBD1 might be the D (5 bases). The CDR3 length is 15 residues. Trimming pared 4 bases from V and 4 bases from J, leaving 17 bases between. Germline V gives CDR1 SGHKS, CDR2 YYEKEE (reference sequence). This chain's CDR3 is CASSLGTGPVYGYTF. DNA of the CDR3: TGTGCCAGCAGCCTAGGGACCGGACCCGTCTATGGCTACACCTTC.

The rearrangement uses TRBV7-6 and TRBJ2-7, with 10 bases fitting TRBD1. V dropped 1 base and J dropped 6; count of bases not matched to a gene: 6. This CDR3 is 15 amino acids long. Germline V gene data show CDR1 as SGHVS and CDR2 as FNYEAQ. For the CDR3, the DNA is TGTGCCAGCAGCTTAGGGACAGGGGGGGATCGCGAGCAGTACTTC. It translates to CASSLGTGGDREQYF.

This chain uses TRBV18 with TRBJ2-1; 7 bases map to TRBD1. CDR3 length equals 14 residues. The trim removed 3 bases at V and 7 bases at J, leaving 6 bases unmatched. CDR1 and CDR2 (germline): KGHSH, LQKENI. The CDR3 DNA reads TGTGCCAGCTCACCGATCCAGGGGGTGAATGAGCAGTTCTTC. It is translated as CASSPIQGVNEQFF. Full variable domain (remainder filled in from reference TRBV18 and TRBJ2-1): NAGVMQNPRHLVRRRGQEARLRCSPMKGHSHVYWYRQLPEEGLKFMVYLQKENIIDESGMPKERFSAEFPKEGPSILRIQQVVRGDSAAYFCASSPIQGVNEQFFGPGTRLTVL.

J is TRBJ2-3 and V is TRBV5-1, with D perhaps assigned TRBD1 or TRBD2 (6 bases each). The CDR3 totals 14 residues. Per germline, CDR1 SGHRS and CDR2 YFSETQ. V was trimmed by 4 bases and J by 2 bases, leaving 11 bases between them. The CDR3 sequence: CASSIGGLTDTQYF. The CDR3 DNA is TGCGCCAGCAGCATAGGGGGACTCACAGATACGCAGTATTTT.

The chain has TRBV14 and TRBJ2-3, with D unresolved. V was trimmed by 3 bases and J by 5 bases, leaving 9 bases between them. There are 13 residues in the CDR3. Germline assignment: CDR1 SGHDN and CDR2 FVKESK. In nucleotides, the CDR3 is TGTGCCAGCAGCCAGGATAAGAGAGATACGCAGTATTTT. Protein sequence: CASSQDKRDTQYF.

This clonotype appeared a few times. V and J are TRBV4-1 and TRBJ2-3, with D possibly called TRBD1 or TRBD2 (5 bases each). The germline V and J ends were trimmed by 1 base and 2 bases, with 25 bases remaining between them. CDR3 length equals 20 residues. The V gene's germline CDR1 is MGHRA and CDR2 YSYEKL. CDR3 nucleotide sequence: TGCGCCAGCAGCCAAGCGAGTGGGCTGTGGGGGTCAGTATTCACAGATACGCAGTATTTT. It codes for CASSQASGLWGSVFTDTQYF.